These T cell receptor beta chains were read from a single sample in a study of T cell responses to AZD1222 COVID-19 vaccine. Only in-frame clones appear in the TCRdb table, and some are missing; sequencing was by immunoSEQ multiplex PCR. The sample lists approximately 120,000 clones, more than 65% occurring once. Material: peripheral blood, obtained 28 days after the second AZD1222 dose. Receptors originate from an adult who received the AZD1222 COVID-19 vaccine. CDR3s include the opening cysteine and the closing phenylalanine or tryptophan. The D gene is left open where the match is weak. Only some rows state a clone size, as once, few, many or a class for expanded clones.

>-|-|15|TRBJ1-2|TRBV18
CASSPPHLGAYGYTF
TGTGCCAGCTCACCACCACACCTGGGGGCCTATGGCTACACCTTC
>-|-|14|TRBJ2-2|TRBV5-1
CASSSDSYTGELFF
TGCGCCAGCAGCTCGGACAGCTACACCGGGGAGCTGTTTTTT
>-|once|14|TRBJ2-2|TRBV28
CASSLTRNTGELFF
TGTGCCAGCAGTTTAACTAGGAACACCGGGGAGCTGTTTTTT
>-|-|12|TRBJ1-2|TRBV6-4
CASSDSFGGYTF
TGTGCCAGCAGTGACTCGTTTGGAGGCTACACCTTC
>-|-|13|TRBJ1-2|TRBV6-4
CASSDSAGYGYTF
TGTGCCAGCAGTGACTCGGCCGGGTATGGCTACACCTTC
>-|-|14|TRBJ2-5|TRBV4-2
CASSQVVGQETQYF
TGTGCCAGCAGCCAAGTGGTGGGCCAAGAGACCCAGTACTTC
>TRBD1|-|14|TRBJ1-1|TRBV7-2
CASSFDRGNTEAFF
TGTGCCAGCAGCTTTGACAGGGGTAACACTGAAGCTTTCTTT
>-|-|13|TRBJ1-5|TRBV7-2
CASSLDSNQPQHF
TGTGCCAGCAGCTTAGATAGCAATCAGCCCCAGCATTTT
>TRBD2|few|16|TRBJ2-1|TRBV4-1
CASSQDGTSIPNEQFF
TGCGCCAGCAGCCAAGATGGGACTAGCATCCCGAATGAGCAGTTCTTC
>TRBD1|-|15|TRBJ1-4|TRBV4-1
CASSQEGTGDEKLFF
TGCGCCAGCAGCCAAGAGGGGACAGGGGATGAAAAACTGTTTTTT
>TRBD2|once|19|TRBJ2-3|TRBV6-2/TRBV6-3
CASSSPGTSGAPFTDTQYF
TGTGCCAGCAGTTCACCCGGGACTAGCGGAGCTCCGTTCACAGATACGCAGTATTTT
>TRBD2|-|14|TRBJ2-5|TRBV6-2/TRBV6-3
CASSRLAVQETQYF
TGTGCCAGCAGCCGACTAGCGGTTCAAGAGACCCAGTACTTC
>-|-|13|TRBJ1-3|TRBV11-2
CASSLTSGNTIYF
TGTGCCAGCAGCTTGACCTCTGGAAACACCATATATTTT
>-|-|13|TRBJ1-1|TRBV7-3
CASSSGANTEAFF
TGTGCCAGCAGCTCCGGGGCCAACACTGAAGCTTTCTTT
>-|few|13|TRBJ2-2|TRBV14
CASSQDPSGELFF
TGTGCCAGCAGCCAAGACCCTTCCGGGGAGCTGTTTTTT
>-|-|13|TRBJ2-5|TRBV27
CASSFRDGETQYF
TGTGCCAGCAGTTTCCGGGACGGAGAGACCCAGTACTTC
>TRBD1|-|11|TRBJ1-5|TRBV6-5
CASSQTGAQHF
TGTGCCAGCAGTCAGACAGGGGCCCAGCATTTT
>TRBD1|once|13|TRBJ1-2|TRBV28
CASSKSMGNTGAF
TGTGCCAGCAGCAAAAGTATGGGGAATACAGGGGCCTTC
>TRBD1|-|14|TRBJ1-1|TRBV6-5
CASKRGTGGTEAFF
TGTGCCAGCAAACGTGGGACAGGGGGAACTGAAGCTTTCTTT
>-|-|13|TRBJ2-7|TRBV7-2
CASSLQGVNEQYF
TGTGCCAGCAGCTTACAGGGAGTCAACGAGCAGTACTTC
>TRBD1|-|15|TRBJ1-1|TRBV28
CASRPQGAWGTEAFF
TGTGCCAGCAGGCCCCAGGGGGCTTGGGGCACTGAAGCTTTCTTT
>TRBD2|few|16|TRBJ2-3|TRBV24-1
CATSESGRDGADTQYF
TGTGCCACCAGTGAAAGCGGGAGGGATGGGGCAGATACGCAGTATTTT
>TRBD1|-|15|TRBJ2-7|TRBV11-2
CASRQTRDRGGEQYF
TGTGCCAGCAGACAGACCCGTGACAGGGGCGGCGAGCAGTACTTC
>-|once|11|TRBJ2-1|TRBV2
CASSESNEQFF
TGTGCCAGCAGTGAGAGCAATGAGCAGTTCTTC
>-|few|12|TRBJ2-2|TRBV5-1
CASSPPGGELFF
TGCGCCAGCAGCCCCCCGGGGGGGGAGCTGTTTTTT
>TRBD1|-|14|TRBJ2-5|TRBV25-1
CASSRTGVLETQYF
TGTGCCAGCAGCCGGACAGGGGTGTTGGAGACCCAGTACTTC
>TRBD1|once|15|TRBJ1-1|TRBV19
CASSPHRQGNTEAFF
TGTGCCAGTAGTCCCCACCGACAGGGGAACACTGAAGCTTTCTTT
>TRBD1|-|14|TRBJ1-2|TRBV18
CASSGTGPNYGYTF
TGTGCCAGCTCAGGGACAGGCCCTAACTATGGCTACACCTTC
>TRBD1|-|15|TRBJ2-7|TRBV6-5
CASSYSLQGAWEQYF
TGTGCCAGCAGTTACTCCTTACAGGGGGCTTGGGAGCAGTACTTC
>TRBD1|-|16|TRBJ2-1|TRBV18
CASSPPSGGSYNEQFF
TGTGCCAGCTCACCACCCTCAGGGGGTTCCTACAATGAGCAGTTCTTC
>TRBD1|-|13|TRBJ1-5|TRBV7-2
CASSLAGQKPQHF
TGTGCCAGCAGCTTAGCGGGACAGAAGCCCCAGCATTTT
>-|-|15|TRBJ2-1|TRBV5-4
CASSLEADTYNEQFF
TGCGCCAGCAGCTTAGAGGCGGATACATACAATGAGCAGTTCTTC
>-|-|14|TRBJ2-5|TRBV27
CASSPWTAEETQYF
TGTGCCAGCAGTCCCTGGACAGCAGAAGAGACCCAGTACTTC
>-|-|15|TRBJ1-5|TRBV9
CASSANLDRNQPQHF
TGTGCCAGCAGCGCAAACCTCGACCGTAATCAGCCCCAGCATTTT
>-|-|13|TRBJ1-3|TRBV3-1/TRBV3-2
CASSQVSGNTIYF
TGTGCCAGCAGCCAAGTCTCCGGAAACACCATATATTTT
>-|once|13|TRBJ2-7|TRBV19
CASRAGTEGEQYF
TGTGCCAGTCGGGCGGGGACGGAGGGAGAGCAGTACTTC
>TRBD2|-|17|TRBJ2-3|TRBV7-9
CASSLSSGLASTDTQYF
TGTGCCAGCAGCTTATCATCGGGACTAGCGAGCACAGATACGCAGTATTTT
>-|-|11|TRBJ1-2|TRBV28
CASRTSRGYTF
TGTGCCAGCCGTACCTCTAGAGGCTACACCTTC
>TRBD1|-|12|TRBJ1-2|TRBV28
CASRTGLGGYTF
TGTGCCAGCAGGACAGGGTTGGGAGGCTACACCTTC